What follows are 24 T cell receptor beta chains derived from one specimen sequenced in a study of T cells in Graves' hyperthyroidism and ophthalmopathy (dated by TCRdb to between 2018 and 2021). The protocol used for the library was multiplex PCR. The sequencing machine was an Illumina HiSeq 2000. The TCR beta CDR3 regions were amplified from RNA transcripts. The first round of RT-PCR for the TCR CDR3 was performed with the HTBI primer set and the Qiagen OneStep RT-PCR kit. TCRdb handled the public reads itself, with Q25 trimming in fastp and clone calling in MiXCR, and kept productive beta chains. Rows are unified per CDR3 protein, each entry keeping the most common DNA and genes. Here the sample has hundreds of thousands of distinct CDR3 sequences; 20% to 25% occur a single time. The top ten constitute roughly 60% of the sample. Specimen: blood. All receptors derive from a man younger than 40 with Graves' ophthalmopathy.

This clonotype was detected ten times or more. The V call is TRBV2, the J call TRBJ1-1; TRBD1 agrees at 8 bases. CDR1 and CDR2 from the germline V gene are SNHLY and FYNNEI. With V trimmed by 6 bases and J by 0 bases, 9 bases remained unmatched. The CDR3 is 16 residues long. CDR3 residues: CASSLDRVSMNTEAFF. Written as DNA, the CDR3 is TGTGCCAGCAGCCTGGACAGGGTCTCCATGAACACTGAAGCTTTCTTT. Full variable domain (remainder filled in from reference TRBV2 and TRBJ1-1): EPEVTQTPSHQVTQMGQEVILRCVPISNHLYFYWYRQILGQKVEFLVSFYNNEISEKSEIFDDQFSVERPDGSNFTLKIRSTKLEDSAMYFCASSLDRVSMNTEAFFGQGTRLTVV.

The genes are TRBV12-3 or TRBV12-4 and TRBJ1-6; D remains unclear. The ends were cut back, 6 bases at V and 8 bases at J, with 8 bases in the middle. The CDR3 spans 12 residues. Here the CDR3 DNA reads TGTGCCAGCAGCTTGTTCGATTCACCCCTCCACTTT. It specifies CASSLFDSPLHF.

This chain links TRBV12-3 or TRBV12-4 with TRBJ2-1; tentatively, D is TRBD2 (6 bases). CDR3 length: 15 residues. V lost 6 bases to trimming and J lost 6 bases, with 18 bases between them. In nucleotides, the CDR3 is TGTGCCAGCAGACCTGGCTGGGGAGCGGGCAATGAGCAGTTCTTC. This codes for CASRPGWGAGNEQFF.

This clonotype was observed at least ten times. The chain links TRBV11-2 to TRBJ2-2; TRBD2 agrees at 7 bases. V was pared by 3 bases and J by 2 bases, with 3 bases of the junction left unmatched. The CDR3 extends over 15 amino acids. The V gene's germline CDR1 is SGHAT and CDR2 FQNNGV. CDR3 residues: CASSLGLYNTGELFF. CDR3 sequence (DNA): TGTGCCAGCAGCTTGGGACTATATAACACCGGGGAGCTGTTTTTT.

A remark on this clonotype: This may be a read error: a much more frequent sequence differs by one nucleotide. The chain combines TRBV20-1 with TRBJ1-5, with no clear D. The J call may be in error: the DNA end matches TRBJ2-3 better. Germline V gene sequence: CDR1 DFQATT, CDR2 SNEGSKA (reference sequence). This CDR3 is built from 14 residues. Written as DNA, the CDR3 is TGCAGTGCTAGAGGTGGAGCCTCCAATCAGCCCCAGTATTTT. Residues: CSARGGASNQPQYF.

This clonotype was observed at least ten times. The chain recombines TRBV30 with TRBJ1-1; no clear D. CDR1 is GTSNPN, CDR2 SVGIG, per germline (reference sequence). The CDR3 is 13 amino acids. With 5 bases removed from V and 6 bases from J, the gap between germline ends came to 16 bases. Here the CDR3 reads CAWGHTGGAEAFF. CDR3 coding DNA: TGTGCCTGGGGTCACACCGGTGGCGCTGAAGCTTTCTTT.

This clonotype has a count of ten or more. This chain connects TRBV12-3 or TRBV12-4 to TRBJ2-3; perhaps TRBD1 as D (6 bases). The CDR3 has 16 amino acids. Trimming removed 7 bases at V and 2 bases at J, with 19 bases between. In nucleotides, the CDR3 is TGTGCCAGCACACCGTTAGCAGGGGACGACACAGATACGCAGTATTTT. Encoded protein: CASTPLAGDDTDTQYF.

This clonotype was detected ten times or more. V is TRBV12-3 or TRBV12-4 and J is TRBJ2-5; D call uncertain. The CDR3 contains 17 residues. V lost 1 base and J lost 5, with 20 bases in between. DNA for the CDR3: TGTGCCAGCAGTTTAGAAGTTTCGGCCCTCCGTCCCGAGACCCAGTACTTC. Amino acid sequence: CASSLEVSALRPETQYF.

In this sample, this clonotype turned up a few times. The rearrangement links TRBV12-3 or TRBV12-4 to TRBJ2-1; 7 bases align to TRBD1. CDR3 length: 15 residues. Unmatched junction bases numbered 9, after V lost 5 bases and J lost 5 bases. The CDR3 reads CASSDRQGANNEQFF. The DNA of the CDR3 is TGTGCCAGCAGTGACCGACAGGGAGCGAACAATGAGCAGTTCTTC.

This clonotype has only a few counts. The V gene is TRBV10-3, the J gene TRBJ1-6, with D unclear. The germline V and J ends were trimmed by 0 bases and 5 bases, with 8 bases remaining between them. The germline V gene has CDR1 ENHRY and CDR2 SYGVKD. This CDR3 has 15 residues. The CDR3 spells CAISESGRDNSPLHF. The CDR3 region has the DNA TGTGCCATCAGTGAGTCTGGCCGGGATAATTCACCCCTCCACTTT.

The chain links TRBV19 to TRBJ1-4; maybe TRBD1 (6 bases). This CDR3 region has 15 residues. The V end was cut by 5 bases, the J end by 2 bases, with 12 bases between. The germline gives CDR1 LNHDA, CDR2 SQIVND (reference sequence). The CDR3 DNA sequence: TGTGCCAGTAGTCGGGACATCTTGACTAATGAAAAACTGTTTTTT. It codes for CASSRDILTNEKLFF.

This clonotype has a count of ten or more. This rearrangement joins TRBV5-6 to TRBJ2-7; possibly TRBD1 or TRBD2 for D (6 bases each). CDR1 is SGHDT, CDR2 YYEEEE, per germline. V lost 9 bases and J 4 bases, leaving 20 bases between the germline ends. The CDR3 length is 14 residues. The CDR3 region is CAIRWGRGTYEQYF. The CDR3 region has the DNA TGTGCCATCAGATGGGGCCGGGGGACATACGAGCAGTACTTC. Full variable domain (outside the CDR3, taken from reference TRBV5-6 and TRBJ2-7): DAGVTQSPTHLIKTRGQQVTLRCSPKSGHDTVSWYQQALGQGPQFIFQYYEEEERQRGNFPDRFSGHQFPNYSSELNVNALLLGDSALYLCAIRWGRGTYEQYFGPGTRLTVT.

This clonotype was observed a handful of times. The rearrangement uses TRBV4-2 and TRBJ2-3; 10 bases are a match to TRBD2. CDR3 length equals 16 residues. CDR1 and CDR2 (germline): LGHNA, YNFKEQ. V was clipped by 2 bases and J by 3 bases; unmatched bases: 5. The CDR3 spells CASSQNSGRITDTQYF. Written as DNA, the CDR3 is TGTGCCAGCAGCCAAAATAGCGGGAGGATAACAGATACGCAGTATTTT.

J is TRBJ1-2 and V is TRBV2, with D possibly being TRBD1 (5 bases). Germline lookup yields CDR1 SNHLY and CDR2 FYNNEI. The CDR3 has 14 amino acids. Trimming took 5 bases from V and 7 from J, leaving 17 bases between them. The DNA of the CDR3 is TGTGCCAGCAGTCCCGCAGAGGGGCGGCCTGGCTACACCTTC. Translation gives CASSPAEGRPGYTF.

This clonotype was found many times. The chain joins TRBV9 to TRBJ2-1; 7 bases are shared with TRBD1. The germline CDR1 and CDR2 sequences are SGDLS and YYNGEE. With V trimmed by 3 bases and J by 4 bases, 7 bases remained unmatched. There are 15 residues in the CDR3. As DNA, the CDR3 is TGTGCCAGCAGCGGACAGGGCGAAGGATACAATGAGCAGTTCTTC. It yields the protein CASSGQGEGYNEQFF.

This sequence joins TRBV12-3 or TRBV12-4 and TRBJ2-5; D unresolved. V shed 2 bases and J shed 1 base, with 14 bases lying between them. The CDR3 totals 16 residues. The CDR3 sequence is CASSLYGSAFQETQYF. As DNA, the CDR3 is TGTGCCAGCAGTTTATATGGGTCAGCATTCCAAGAGACCCAGTACTTC.

The V call is TRBV9, the J call TRBJ2-3, with D maybe TRBD2 (6 bases). Germline-derived CDR1 and CDR2 are SGDLS and YYNGEE. V gave up 6 bases and J gave up 4 bases, with 15 bases separating them. The CDR3 length is 14 residues. The CDR3 DNA reads as TGTGCCAGCAATCCCGGGAGTAACTCAGATACGCAGTATTTT. Translated, it gives CASNPGSNSDTQYF.

This clonotype came up a few times. The chain carries TRBV12-3 or TRBV12-4 and TRBJ2-2; D is perhaps TRBD2 (6 bases). The CDR3 has 14 residues. V shed 10 bases and J shed 2 bases, with 14 bases lying between them. CDR3 loop: CATLLALNTGELFF. The CDR3 nucleotides are TGTGCCACCCTGCTAGCGCTTAACACCGGGGAGCTGTTTTTT.

This clonotype was recorded many times. The chain couples TRBV6-1 to TRBJ1-6; TRBD1 matches at 7 bases. Germline values: CDR1 MNHNS, CDR2 SASEGT. CDR3 length: 17 amino acids. Trimming took 5 bases from V and 8 from J; bases not matched to a gene: 15. The CDR3 DNA is TGTGCCAGCAGTTTGCCTCACAGGGGCGCAAGATATTCACCCCTCCACTTT. Protein sequence: CASSLPHRGARYSPLHF.

This clonotype has only a few counts. CDR3 sequence reads: CASSETGNLVYEQFF. DNA for the CDR3: TGTGCCAGCAGCGAGACAGGGAACCTCGTCTATGAGCAGTTCTTC. The J gene is TRBJ2-1, the V gene TRBV7-8; 7 bases are a match to TRBD1. CDR1 is SGHVS, CDR2 FQNEAQ, per germline. The CDR3 runs 15 residues. The V gene end was trimmed by 5 bases and the J gene end by 8 bases; junction bases not matched to a gene: 12.

This clonotype came up a few times. The chain couples TRBV30 to TRBJ2-6; D is perhaps TRBD1 (5 bases). This CDR3 is 15 amino acids long. The germline V gene encodes CDR1 GTSNPN and CDR2 SVGIG (reference sequence). Trimming shortened V by 4 bases and J by 0 bases, and 10 bases separated the two germline ends. The CDR3 DNA reads as TGTGCCTGGATCCCAGGGCACTCTGGGGCCAACGTCCTGACTTTC. Translation: CAWIPGHSGANVLTF.

The DNA of the CDR3 is TGTGCCAGCGGGTCTCATTCAGCCGGGACACCAAACAATGAAAAACTGTTTTTT. It yields the protein CASGSHSAGTPNNEKLFF. The chain employs TRBV28 and TRBJ1-4; perhaps TRBD1 as D (6 bases). With 8 bases removed from V and 5 bases from J, the gap between germline ends came to 27 bases. The germline CDR1 and CDR2 sequences are MDHEN and SYDVKM. The CDR3 is made up of 18 amino acids.

This clonotype has at least ten counts. The rearrangement joins TRBV2 to TRBJ1-5; the D gene is possibly TRBD1 (5 bases). V gave up 6 bases and J gave up 4 bases, with 13 bases separating them. CDR1 is SNHLY, CDR2 FYNNEI, per germline. The CDR3 spans 14 residues. Here the CDR3 reads CASRSQGGNQPQHF. In nucleotides, the CDR3 is TGTGCCAGCAGATCGCAGGGAGGTAATCAGCCCCAGCATTTT.

This clonotype was seen at least ten times. The chain joins TRBV7-3 to TRBJ2-1; maybe TRBD1 (5 bases). This CDR3 has 15 residues. V lost 5 bases to trimming and J lost 5 bases, with 16 bases between them. The V gene's germline CDR1 is SGHTA and CDR2 FQGTGA. CDR3 sequence: CASSPSQGKHNEQFF. The CDR3 nucleotides read TGTGCCAGCAGCCCAAGTCAGGGAAAGCACAATGAGCAGTTCTTC.